This TCR beta chain was obtained from a study of CD8+ T cells in alopecia areata. Study background: The study gave tofacitinib for 6 to 18 months, then 6 months off drug.

Trimming pared 5 bases from V and 4 bases from J, leaving 18 bases between. The CDR3 runs 16 residues. Germline assignment: CDR1 SEHNR and CDR2 FQNEAQ (reference sequence). This clone showed up just a few times. Its cognate antigen is unknown. RNA extraction was followed by reverse transcription into cDNA, which acted as the sequencing template. Assay used: immunoSEQ multiplex PCR; TCRdb lists only in-frame clones, some missing. The table includes about 170,000 clones, 58% detected once. Treatment specified: oral pan-JAK inhibitor, 5-10 mg twice daily. Regarding the study as a whole: On tofacitinib, scalp and blood still held many of the expanded lesional clones. Scalp samples also yield sequences of resident alphabeta T cells from normal skin.

The source of this sequence is a human donor with alopecia areata. The rearrangement joins TRBV7-9 to TRBJ2-1; D is uncertain. This specimen was CD4+ T cells sorted from blood, taken at approximately week 56, from a patient treated with tofacitinib. The CDR3 DNA sequence: TGTGCCAGCAGCCCTACCGGTGTCTCCTTTTACAATGAGCAGTTCTTC. Encoded protein: CASSPTGVSFYNEQFF.